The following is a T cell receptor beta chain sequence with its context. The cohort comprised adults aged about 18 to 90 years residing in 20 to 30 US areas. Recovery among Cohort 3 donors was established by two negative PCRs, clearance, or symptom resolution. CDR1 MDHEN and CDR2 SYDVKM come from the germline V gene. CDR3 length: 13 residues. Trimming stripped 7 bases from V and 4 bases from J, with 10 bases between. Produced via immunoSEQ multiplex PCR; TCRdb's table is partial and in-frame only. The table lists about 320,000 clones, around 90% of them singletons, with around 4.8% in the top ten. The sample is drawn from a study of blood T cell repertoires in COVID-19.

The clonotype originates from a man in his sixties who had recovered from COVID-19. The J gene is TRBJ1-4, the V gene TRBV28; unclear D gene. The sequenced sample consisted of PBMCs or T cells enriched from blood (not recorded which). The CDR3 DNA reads TGTGCCAGCAATTCCGGGTTTAATGAAAAACTGTTTTTT. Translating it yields CASNSGFNEKLFF. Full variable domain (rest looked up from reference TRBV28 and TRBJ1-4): DVKVTQSSRYLVKRTGEKVFLECVQDMDHENMFWYRQDPGLGLRLIYFSYDVKMKEKGDIPEGYSVSREKKERFSLILESASTNQTSMYLCASNSGFNEKLFFGSGTQLSVL.